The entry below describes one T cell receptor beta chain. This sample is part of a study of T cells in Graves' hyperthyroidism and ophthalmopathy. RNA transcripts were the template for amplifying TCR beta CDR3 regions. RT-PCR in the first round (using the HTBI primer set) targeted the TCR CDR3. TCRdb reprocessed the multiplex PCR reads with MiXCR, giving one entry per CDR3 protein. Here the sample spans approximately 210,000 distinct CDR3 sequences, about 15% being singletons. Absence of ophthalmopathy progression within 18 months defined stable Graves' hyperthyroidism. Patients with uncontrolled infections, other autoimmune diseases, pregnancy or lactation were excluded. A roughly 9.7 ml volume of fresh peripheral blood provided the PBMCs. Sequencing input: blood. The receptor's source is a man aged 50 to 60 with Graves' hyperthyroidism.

CDR3 bases: TGCGCCAGCAGCCAAGAAGCGGCGCGGGGGAGATGGGATGAGCAGTTCTTC. Translated: CASSQEAARGRWDEQFF. The genes are TRBV4-3 and TRBJ2-1; 7 bases map to TRBD2. The CDR3 is made up of 17 amino acids. V dropped 0 bases and J dropped 8; count of bases not matched to a gene: 13. Germline V gives CDR1 LGHNA, CDR2 YSLEER.